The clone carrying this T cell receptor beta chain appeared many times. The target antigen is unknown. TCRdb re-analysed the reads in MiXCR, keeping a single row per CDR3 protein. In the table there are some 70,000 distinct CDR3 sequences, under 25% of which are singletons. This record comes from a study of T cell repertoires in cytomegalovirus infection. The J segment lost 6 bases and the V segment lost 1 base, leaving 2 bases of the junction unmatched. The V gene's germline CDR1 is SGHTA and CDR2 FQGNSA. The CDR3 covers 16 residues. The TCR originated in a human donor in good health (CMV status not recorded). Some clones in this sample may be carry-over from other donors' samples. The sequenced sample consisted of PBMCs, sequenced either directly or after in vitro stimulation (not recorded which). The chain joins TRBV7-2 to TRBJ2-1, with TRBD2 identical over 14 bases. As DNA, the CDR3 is TGTGCCAGCAGCTTAGACGGACTAGCGGGGGGCAATGAGCAGTTCTTC. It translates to CASSLDGLAGGNEQFF.